The next 17 T cell receptor beta chains were all read from a single sample in a study of T cell responses to AZD1222 COVID-19 vaccine. Sequencing used immunoSEQ multiplex PCR; TCRdb keeps in-frame clones, though not all of them. This sample has 110,000 or so clones, with approximately 90% found just once. The sample here was peripheral blood, taken 28 days after the second AZD1222 dose. The receptor set was obtained from an adult who received the AZD1222 COVID-19 vaccine.

This clone was detected only a few times. The chain's CDR3 is CASSQVVTGRDSGNTIYF. For the CDR3, the DNA is TGCGCCAGCAGCCAGGTCGTTACGGGACGGGACTCTGGAAACACCATATATTTT. The rearrangement uses TRBV4-3 and TRBJ1-3; possibly TRBD1 for D (5 bases). The germline V gene encodes CDR1 LGHNA and CDR2 YSLEER. The V and J ends lost 3 bases and 0 bases respectively, with 18 bases between them. The CDR3 contains 18 residues.

This chain joins TRBV6-5 and TRBJ2-7, with 9 bases lining up with TRBD1. The CDR3 extends over 14 amino acids. V dropped 4 bases and J dropped 5; count of bases not matched to a gene: 6. The germline V gene encodes CDR1 MNHEY and CDR2 SVGAGI. The CDR3, as DNA: TGTGCCAGCAGTTTCCTACAGGGGGCGAACGAGCAGTACTTC. Amino acids: CASSFLQGANEQYF.

The chain employs TRBV4-2 and TRBJ2-1; D remains ambiguous. The CDR3 contains 14 residues. V was cut by 0 bases and J by 8 bases, with 11 bases left in between. The germline V gene has CDR1 LGHNA and CDR2 YNFKEQ. The CDR3 DNA follows: TGTGCCAGCAGCCAAGATCTAGTTGGGTATGAGCAGTTCTTC. Amino acids: CASSQDLVGYEQFF.

This sequence joins TRBV5-5 and TRBJ2-1; the match to TRBD1 covers 9 bases. There are 13 residues in the CDR3. With 3 bases clipped from V and 5 bases from J, the junction kept 0 bases outside the gene matches. The V gene's germline CDR1 is SGHKS and CDR2 YYEKEE (reference sequence). This chain's CDR3 is CASSWTGDNEQFF. For the CDR3, the DNA is TGTGCCAGCAGCTGGACAGGGGACAATGAGCAGTTCTTC.

This clone was recorded once. V usage is TRBV19 and J usage is TRBJ1-5, with D perhaps matching TRBD1 (6 bases). Germline V gene lookup returns CDR1 LNHDA and CDR2 SQIVND (reference sequence). Between the trimmed V and J ends, which lost 6 bases and 0 bases, there was a span of 12 bases. The CDR3 sequence is 15 residues long. The CDR3 DNA sequence: TGTGCCAGTAGGATTACAGGGAATAGCAATCAGCCCCAGCATTTT. The encoded protein is CASRITGNSNQPQHF.

Many counts were recorded for this clone. The V gene is TRBV24-1, the J gene TRBJ2-3; 8 bases fit TRBD2. J lost 4 bases, V lost 4 bases, and 9 bases had no gene match. CDR1 and CDR2 (germline): KGHDR, SFDVKD. This CDR3 contains 16 residues. CDR3 sequence reads: CATSDPAGGRADTQYF. The CDR3 nucleotides are TGTGCCACCAGTGACCCCGCGGGGGGCAGGGCAGATACGCAGTATTTT.

V and J are TRBV7-9 and TRBJ1-6, with unresolved D. CDR1 is SEHNR and CDR2 is FQNEAQ in the germline V gene (reference sequence). V dropped 1 base and J dropped 14 bases, with 18 bases sitting between them. The CDR3 spans 15 residues. CDR3 nucleotide sequence: TGTGCCAGCAGCTTAGTGTCCAAACCCCTTTTGGCCCTCCACTTT. Its protein is CASSLVSKPLLALHF.

V usage is TRBV6-6 and J usage is TRBJ1-1; D gene uncertain. This CDR3 comprises 14 residues. CDR1 is MNHNY and CDR2 is SVGAGI in the germline V gene (reference sequence). The germline V and J ends were trimmed by 6 bases and 1 base, with 12 bases remaining between them. The CDR3 coding sequence is TGTGCCAGCAGCCCCACCGCTGCGAACACTGAAGCTTTCTTT. Residues: CASSPTAANTEAFF.

Concerning this clone: This sample includes further DNA sequences coding for the same CDR3. The rearrangement links TRBV27 to TRBJ1-2, with 8 bases lining up with TRBD1. The germline CDR1 and CDR2 sequences are MNHEY and SMNVEV (reference sequence). This CDR3 has 13 residues. The V gene end was trimmed by 2 bases and the J gene end by 8 bases; junction bases not matched to a gene: 4. The DNA of the CDR3 is TGTGCCAGCAGTTTAGCAGGGGGCCGGGGCTACACCTTC. This sequence encodes CASSLAGGRGYTF.

The V and J genes are TRBV7-9 and TRBJ1-4; a possible D gene is TRBD1 (5 bases). V gave up 5 bases and J gave up 0 bases, with 13 bases separating them. CDR1 and CDR2 from the germline V gene are SEHNR and FQNEAQ (reference sequence). The CDR3 is made up of 16 amino acids. The CDR3 spells CASSLVGEATNEKLFF. CDR3 DNA: TGTGCCAGCAGCCTAGTGGGGGAGGCAACTAATGAAAAACTGTTTTTT.

This rearrangement joins TRBV5-1 to TRBJ1-2; 9 bases are a match to TRBD1. Trimming at V came to 4 bases and at J to 11 bases, leaving 6 bases not matched to a gene. The CDR3 extends over 12 amino acids. CDR1 is SGHRS, CDR2 YFSETQ, per germline. CDR3 protein: CASSAQGAVYTF. In DNA, the CDR3 is TGCGCCAGCAGCGCACAGGGGGCGGTTTACACCTTC.

The chain employs TRBV7-2 and TRBJ1-1; D perhaps matches TRBD1 (5 bases). The germline V gene has CDR1 SGHTA and CDR2 FQGNSA. The CDR3 runs 15 residues. Trimming removed 0 bases from V and 3 bases from J, with 11 bases in between. CDR3 coding DNA: TGTGCCAGCAGCTTAGCGGGGGGAGGGTACACTGAAGCTTTCTTT. It yields the protein CASSLAGGGYTEAFF.

The chain uses TRBV6-1 and TRBJ1-1; D remains unclear. CDR1 is MNHNS, CDR2 SASEGT, per germline. The CDR3 runs 14 residues. Trimming stripped 3 bases from V and 0 bases from J, with 8 bases between. In DNA, the CDR3 is TGTGCCAGCAGTGACAGGCCACTGAACACTGAAGCTTTCTTT. As protein: CASSDRPLNTEAFF.

The chain is built from TRBV19 and TRBJ1-1, with TRBD1 as a possible D gene (5 bases). The CDR3 totals 14 residues. In germline, CDR1 is LNHDA, CDR2 SQIVND (reference sequence). V lost 6 bases to trimming and J lost 1 base, with 12 bases between them. The CDR3 loop is CASRGADKNTEAFF. The CDR3 region has the DNA TGTGCCAGTAGAGGGGCTGACAAGAACACTGAAGCTTTCTTT.

J is TRBJ2-3 and V is TRBV6-2 or TRBV6-3; 7 bases are shared with TRBD1. Germline V lookup: CDR1 MNHEY, CDR2 SVGEGT. The trim removed 2 bases at V and 1 base at J, leaving 9 bases unmatched. The CDR3 is 17 amino acids. The CDR3 here is CASSYPLGTAGTDTQYF. The CDR3 DNA sequence: TGTGCCAGCAGTTACCCCCTCGGGACAGCCGGCACAGATACGCAGTATTTT.

The chain employs TRBV29-1 and TRBJ1-1; TRBD1 aligns across 10 bases. Germline values: CDR1 SQVTM, CDR2 ANQGSEA. With 6 bases clipped from V and 5 bases from J, the junction kept 6 bases outside the gene matches. This CDR3 has 13 residues. Here the CDR3 DNA reads TGCAGCGTGCCAAGACAGGGGGCGACTGAAGCTTTCTTT. Amino acid sequence: CSVPRQGATEAFF.

The V gene is TRBV7-9, the J gene TRBJ1-1; D call uncertain. The V end lost 1 base, the J end lost 7 bases, and 7 bases lay between the germline ends. The germline V gene encodes CDR1 SEHNR and CDR2 FQNEAQ (reference sequence). The CDR3 consists of 12 residues. The CDR3 nucleotides read TGTGCCAGCAGCTTAGGGGATCTTGAAGCTTTCTTT. Translated, it gives CASSLGDLEAFF.